This T cell receptor (beta chain) was identified during a study of persistence of HIV-infected CD4 T cells. This clone was seen once. Its cognate antigen is unknown. Sequencing used immunoSEQ version 4 in survey mode. The protocol was immunoSEQ multiplex PCR, while the TCRdb copy is restricted to in-frame clones and leaves out a portion. This table has 37,000 or so clones, approximately 86% appearing once. Study-wide results and limits: TCRbeta richness was lower in CMV- and Gag-responding cells than in anti-CD3/anti-CD28-responding cells.

Anti-CD3/anti-CD28 beads served as a nonspecific positive control stimulus. Sorting selected CD4+ T cells upregulating both CD40 ligand and CD69. For at least 4 years, plasma HIV-1 RNA was undetectable (<50 copies/mL). Inclusion required CMV-positive serology and CD4+ counts above 400 cells/uL. Between the trimmed V and J ends, which lost 0 bases and 7 bases, there was a span of 7 bases. CDR1 and CDR2 from the germline V gene are WNHNN and SYGVQD (reference sequence). The CDR3 covers 13 residues. The chain has TRBV10-1 and TRBJ1-5; D unclear. The specimen was CD4+ T cells sorted from PBMCs after roughly 17-hour stimulation, collected from a patient who received antiretroviral therapy. This TCR came from an adult man with HIV who was CMV-seropositive. CDR3 region: CASSESFLQPQHF. The CDR3 DNA reads TGCGCCAGCAGTGAGTCCTTCTTGCAGCCCCAGCATTTT.